A single sample is the source of the 14 T cell receptor beta chains below, sequenced in a study of cytomegalovirus exposure and HLA in healthy donors (dated by TCRdb to 2015 to 2018). The receptor library was made with the immunoSEQ multiplex PCR assay. The multiplex PCR relied on a mix of 60 forward primers for TCR Vbeta segments and 13 reverse primers for TCR Jbeta segments. The table was pulled from immuneACCESS by TCRdb, which kept in-frame rearrangements only. Such tables lose some clones; where checked, under half of the loss comes from unresolved V genes, and the rest has no known cause. The sample has around 120,000 clones on record, 15% of them singletons. 1.9% of the sample lies in the top ten. Sequencing input: PBMCs. The source of these receptors is a young woman in good health and CMV-seronegative.

This clone has a handful of counts. The rearrangement uses TRBV4-2 and TRBJ2-1; 11 bases agree with TRBD1. Trimming took 1 base from V and 8 from J; bases not matched to a gene: 7. Germline V gene lookup returns CDR1 LGHNA and CDR2 YNFKEQ. The CDR3 has 16 amino acids. As DNA, the CDR3 is TGTGCCAGCAGCCAAGTTGGGGGACAGGGGGAATATGAGCAGTTCTTC. The encoded protein is CASSQVGGQGEYEQFF.

This clone was seen a few times. The CDR3 here is CASSVAGATEAFF. In nucleotides, the CDR3 is TGTGCCAGCAGCGTAGCTGGGGCCACTGAAGCTTTCTTT. The chain couples TRBV9 to TRBJ1-1; possibly TRBD1 for D (5 bases). CDR1 is SGDLS, CDR2 YYNGEE, per germline. The CDR3 consists of 13 residues. Trimming stripped 0 bases from V and 4 bases from J, with 7 bases between.

The sample holds a few counts of this clone. V and J are TRBV5-4 and TRBJ2-7; the match to TRBD2 covers 10 bases. After removal of 5 bases from V and 5 bases from J, the junction contained 7 bases not matched to a gene. This CDR3 is built from 14 residues. In germline, CDR1 is SGHNT, CDR2 YYREEE (reference sequence). The DNA of the CDR3 is TGTGCCAGCAGACCCAGACTAGCGGGCGACGAGCAGTACTTC. Its protein product is CASRPRLAGDEQYF.

This clone turned up a few times. The chain combines TRBV9 with TRBJ1-1; 7 nucleotides line up with TRBD1. After removal of 3 bases from V and 1 base from J, the junction contained 3 bases not matched to a gene. CDR1 and CDR2 from the germline V gene are SGDLS and YYNGEE. The CDR3 is 14 residues long. The CDR3 coding sequence is TGTGCCAGCAGCGGGGGGACAGAGAACACTGAAGCTTTCTTT. Protein product: CASSGGTENTEAFF.

The chain uses TRBV9 and TRBJ2-3; 7 bases map to TRBD2. Germline V gene lookup returns CDR1 SGDLS and CDR2 YYNGEE. The ends lost 1 base at V and 2 bases at J; junction bases unmatched: 7. This CDR3 has 16 amino acids. The CDR3 DNA is TGTGCCAGCAGCGTAAAGGGCGGGAGCCCCACAGATACGCAGTATTTT. This gives the protein CASSVKGGSPTDTQYF.

This chain joins TRBV9 and TRBJ2-5; D is undetermined. V was cut by 4 bases and J by 2 bases, with 15 bases left in between. Germline V CDR1 and CDR2: SGDLS, YYNGEE. CDR3 length: 15 amino acids. CDR3 residues: CASSPYGQSQETQYF. In DNA form, the CDR3 reads TGTGCCAGCAGCCCCTATGGGCAGTCGCAAGAGACCCAGTACTTC.

This clone was found a few times. CDR3 residues: CASSPLAGGQGADTQYF. In nucleotides, the CDR3 is TGCGCCAGCAGCCCCCTAGCGGGAGGGCAAGGGGCAGATACGCAGTATTTT. The rearrangement links TRBV5-1 to TRBJ2-3, with 12 nucleotides matching TRBD2. Germline loops: CDR1 SGHRS, CDR2 YFSETQ. V was pared by 4 bases and J by 4 bases, with 10 bases of the junction left unmatched. This CDR3 comprises 17 residues.

The sample holds a few counts of this clone. A junction boundary mismatches the germline segment, possibly from a read error. This chain joins TRBV9 and TRBJ1-4; tentatively, D is TRBD1 (6 bases). Germline lookup yields CDR1 SGDLS and CDR2 YYNGEE. The length of the CDR3 is 17 residues. CDR3 region: CASSVGSGGSKNEKLFF. The CDR3 bases are TGTGCCAGCAGTGTAGGAAGTGGGGGCAGCAAAAATGAAAAACTGTTTTTT.

The gene calls are TRBV7-9 and TRBJ2-4, with 9 bases aligning to TRBD1. This CDR3 contains 14 residues. The V segment lost 6 bases and the J segment 8 bases; nucleotides outside the gene matches: 8. Germline V CDR1 and CDR2: SEHNR, FQNEAQ (reference sequence). The CDR3 DNA sequence: TGTGCCAGCAGAACGGACAGGGGTGAGGACATTCAGTACTTC. Its translation: CASRTDRGEDIQYF.

This clone has a handful of counts. V usage is TRBV7-9 and J usage is TRBJ1-2, with D possibly being TRBD1 (5 bases). From germline, CDR1 is SEHNR and CDR2 FQNEAQ (reference sequence). Trimming stripped 1 base from V and 6 bases from J, with 12 bases between. The CDR3 length is 14 residues. CDR3 amino acids: CASSLGRREDGYTF. In DNA, the CDR3 is TGTGCCAGCAGCTTAGGGCGCAGGGAGGATGGCTACACCTTC.

This clone was counted between two and nine times. This chain links TRBV2 with TRBJ2-7; perhaps TRBD2 as D (5 bases). CDR1 is SNHLY and CDR2 is FYNNEI in the germline V gene. Trimming removed 8 bases from V and 2 bases from J, with 19 bases in between. There are 15 residues in the CDR3. For the CDR3, the DNA is TGTGCCAGCTCCCCACCGGACTTCCTGACCTACGAGCAGTACTTC. This encodes CASSPPDFLTYEQYF.

This clone has more than one count but fewer than ten. The chain links TRBV4-2 to TRBJ1-5, with 8 positions matching TRBD1. Germline V lookup: CDR1 LGHNA, CDR2 YNFKEQ. This CDR3 is 18 amino acids long. J was trimmed by 5 bases and V by 1 base; bases with no gene match: 13. The CDR3 DNA reads TGTGCCAGCAGCCAAGTAAATGGGGGACAGGATACAGATCAGCCCCAGCATTTT. It specifies CASSQVNGGQDTDQPQHF.

The chain couples TRBV2 to TRBJ2-1; D gene uncertain. This CDR3 has 14 amino acids. The ends were cut back, 6 bases at V and 2 bases at J, with 11 bases in the middle. Germline CDR1 and CDR2: SNHLY and FYNNEI. Here the CDR3 DNA reads TGTGCCAGCAGCTACAGTTACACCTACAATGAGCAGTTCTTC. This translates into CASSYSYTYNEQFF. The full variable domain, rest sourced from reference TRBV2 and TRBJ2-1, is EPEVTQTPSHQVTQMGQEVILRCVPISNHLYFYWYRQILGQKVEFLVSFYNNEISEKSEIFDDQFSVERPDGSNFTLKIRSTKLEDSAMYFCASSYSYTYNEQFFGPGTRLTVL.

This clone was seen more than once but under ten times. This sequence joins TRBV21-1 and TRBJ1-1; TRBD1 is the table's D call and was not checked against the DNA. TRBV21-1 has pseudogene status. The CDR3 loop spans 15 amino acids. The CDR3 DNA reads TGTGCCAGCAACAAGAACAGACAGCCCAACACTGAAGCTTTCTTT. Its translation: CASNKNRQPNTEAFF.